The clone carrying this T cell receptor (beta chain) was observed many times. The antigen is undetermined. The sample comes from a study of response to subunit inactivated influenza vaccine. Regarding the study as a whole: Authors suggested each seasonal influenza vaccination recruits few new T cells.

MiXCR, applied by TCRdb to the RT-PCR reads, yields one record per CDR3 protein. The sample carries fewer than 800,000 distinct CDR3 sequences, approximately 14% recorded once. Trimming cost V 6 bases and J 1 base; bases outside gene matches: 21. This CDR3 has 20 residues. The germline V gene encodes CDR1 MNHEY and CDR2 SMNVEV (reference sequence). The sequence came from a man aged 45 to 65 who received an inactivated influenza vaccine. This chain links TRBV27 with TRBJ2-1; TRBD1 agrees at 7 bases. The material sequenced was PBMCs from blood, taken approximately 13 days after vaccination. CDR3 nucleotide sequence: TGTGCCAGCAGCTCCTTTCGACAGGGAGCCCCGAGCTTATCCTACAATGAGCAGTTCTTC. Its protein is CASSSFRQGAPSLSYNEQFF.